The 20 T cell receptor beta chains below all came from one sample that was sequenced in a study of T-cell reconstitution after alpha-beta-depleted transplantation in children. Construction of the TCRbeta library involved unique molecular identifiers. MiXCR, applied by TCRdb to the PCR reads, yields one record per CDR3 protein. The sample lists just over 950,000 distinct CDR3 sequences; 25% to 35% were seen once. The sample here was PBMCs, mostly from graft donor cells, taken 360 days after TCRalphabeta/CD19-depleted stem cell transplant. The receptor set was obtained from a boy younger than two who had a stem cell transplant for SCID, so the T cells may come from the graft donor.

DNA for the CDR3: TGCGCCAGCAGCTACCGACCCGGGACAGGGCAGCACGAGCAGTACTTC. It specifies CASSYRPGTGQHEQYF. The chain employs TRBV5-1 and TRBJ2-7; 9 positions agree with TRBD1. The germline gives CDR1 SGHRS, CDR2 YFSETQ. Unmatched junction bases numbered 12, after V lost 3 bases and J lost 5 bases. CDR3 length: 16 residues. The entire variable domain, with the rest obtained from reference TRBV5-1 and TRBJ2-7, is as follows: KAGVTQTPRYLIKTRGQQVTLSCSPISGHRSVSWYQQTPGQGLQFLFEYFSETQRNKGNFPGRFSGRQFSNSRSEMNVSTLELGDSALYLCASSYRPGTGQHEQYFGPGTRLTVT.

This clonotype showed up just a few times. The CDR3 sequence: CASSLGPTSGGPYNEQFF. The CDR3 DNA follows: TGCGCCAGCAGCTTGGGTCCTACTAGCGGAGGACCCTACAATGAGCAGTTCTTC. The V gene is TRBV5-1, the J gene TRBJ2-1; 8 bases line up with TRBD2. Germline CDR1 is SGHRS and CDR2 is YFSETQ. V lost 0 bases to trimming and J lost 2 bases; unmatched junction nucleotides: 10. This CDR3 has 18 amino acids.

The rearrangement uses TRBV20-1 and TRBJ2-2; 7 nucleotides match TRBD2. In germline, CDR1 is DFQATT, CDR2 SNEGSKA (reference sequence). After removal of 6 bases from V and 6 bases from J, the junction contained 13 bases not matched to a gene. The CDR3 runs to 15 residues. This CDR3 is CSAKAAVGRAGELFF. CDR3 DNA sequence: TGCAGTGCCAAAGCGGCGGTGGGGAGGGCCGGGGAGCTGTTTTTT.

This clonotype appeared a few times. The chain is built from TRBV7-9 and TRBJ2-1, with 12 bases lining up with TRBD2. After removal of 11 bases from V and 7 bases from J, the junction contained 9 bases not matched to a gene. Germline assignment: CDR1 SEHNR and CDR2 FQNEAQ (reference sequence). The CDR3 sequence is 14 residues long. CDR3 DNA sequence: TGTGCCTGTCCTAGCGGGGGGGCTATGAATGAGCAGTTCTTC. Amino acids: CACPSGGAMNEQFF.

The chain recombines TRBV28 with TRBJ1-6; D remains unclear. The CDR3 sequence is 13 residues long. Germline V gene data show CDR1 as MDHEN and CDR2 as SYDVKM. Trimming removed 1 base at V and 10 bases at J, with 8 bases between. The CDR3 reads CASSLLTGSPLHF. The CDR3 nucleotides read TGTGCCAGCAGTTTATTAACGGGGTCACCCCTCCACTTT.

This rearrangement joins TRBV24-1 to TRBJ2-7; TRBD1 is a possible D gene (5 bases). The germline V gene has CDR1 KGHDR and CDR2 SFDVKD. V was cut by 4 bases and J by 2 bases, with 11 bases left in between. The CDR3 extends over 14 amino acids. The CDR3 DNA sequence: TGTGCCACCAGTGACCCCGACAGAGCCTACGAGCAGTACTTC. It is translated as CATSDPDRAYEQYF.

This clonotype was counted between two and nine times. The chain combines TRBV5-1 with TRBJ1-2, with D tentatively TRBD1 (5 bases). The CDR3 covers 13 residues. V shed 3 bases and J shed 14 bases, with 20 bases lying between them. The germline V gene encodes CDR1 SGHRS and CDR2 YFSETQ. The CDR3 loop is CASSWDSGGPETF. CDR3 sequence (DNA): TGCGCCAGCAGCTGGGACTCGGGCGGCCCGGAAACCTTC.

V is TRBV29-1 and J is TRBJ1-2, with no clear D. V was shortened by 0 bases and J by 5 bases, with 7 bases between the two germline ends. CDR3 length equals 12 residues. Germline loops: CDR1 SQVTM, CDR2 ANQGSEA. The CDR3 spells CSVEDRGYGYTF. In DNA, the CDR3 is TGCAGCGTTGAAGATCGGGGTTATGGCTACACCTTC.

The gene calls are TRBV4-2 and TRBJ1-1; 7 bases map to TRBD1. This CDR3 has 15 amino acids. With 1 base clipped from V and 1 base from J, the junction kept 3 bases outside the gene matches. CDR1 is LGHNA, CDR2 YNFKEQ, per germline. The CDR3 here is CASSQGRTGNTEAFF. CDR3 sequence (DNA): TGTGCCAGCAGCCAAGGCCGGACAGGGAACACTGAAGCTTTCTTT.

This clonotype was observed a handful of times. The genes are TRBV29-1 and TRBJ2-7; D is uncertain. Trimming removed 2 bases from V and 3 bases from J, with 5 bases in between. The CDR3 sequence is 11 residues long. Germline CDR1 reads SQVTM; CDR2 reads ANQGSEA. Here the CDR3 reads CSVERDYEQYF. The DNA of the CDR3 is TGCAGCGTTGAAAGAGACTACGAGCAGTACTTC.

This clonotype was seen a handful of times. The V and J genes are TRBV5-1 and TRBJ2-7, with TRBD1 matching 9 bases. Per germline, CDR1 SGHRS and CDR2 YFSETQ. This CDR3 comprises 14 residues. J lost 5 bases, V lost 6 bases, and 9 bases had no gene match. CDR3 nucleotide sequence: TGCGCCAGCATCCCCGCGGGGACAGGGCACGAGCAGTACTTC. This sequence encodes CASIPAGTGHEQYF. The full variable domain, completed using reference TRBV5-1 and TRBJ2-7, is KAGVTQTPRYLIKTRGQQVTLSCSPISGHRSVSWYQQTPGQGLQFLFEYFSETQRNKGNFPGRFSGRQFSNSRSEMNVSTLELGDSALYLCASIPAGTGHEQYFGPGTRLTVT.

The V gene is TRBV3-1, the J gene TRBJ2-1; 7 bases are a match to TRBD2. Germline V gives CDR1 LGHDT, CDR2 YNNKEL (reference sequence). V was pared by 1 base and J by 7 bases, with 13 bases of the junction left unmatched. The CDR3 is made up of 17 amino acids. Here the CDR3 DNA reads TGTGCCAGCAGCCAAGCCCTTCTAGCGGCGCTGTCAAATGAGCAGTTCTTC. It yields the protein CASSQALLAALSNEQFF.

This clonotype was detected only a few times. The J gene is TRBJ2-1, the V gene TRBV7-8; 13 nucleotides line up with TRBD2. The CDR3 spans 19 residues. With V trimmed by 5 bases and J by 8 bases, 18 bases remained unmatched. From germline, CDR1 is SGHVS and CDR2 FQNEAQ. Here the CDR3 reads CASSRRLAGGEDVYDEQFF. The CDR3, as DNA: TGTGCCAGCAGCCGACGACTAGCGGGGGGCGAGGATGTGTACGATGAGCAGTTCTTC.

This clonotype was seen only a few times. DNA for the CDR3: TGTGCCAGCAGCCGCGCTCCGAACACTGAAGCTTTCTTT. Amino acids: CASSRAPNTEAFF. The chain has TRBV5-6 and TRBJ1-1; D is unresolved. This CDR3 has 13 amino acids. Germline V gene sequence: CDR1 SGHDT, CDR2 YYEEEE. The V and J ends lost 4 bases and 1 base respectively, with 8 bases between them.

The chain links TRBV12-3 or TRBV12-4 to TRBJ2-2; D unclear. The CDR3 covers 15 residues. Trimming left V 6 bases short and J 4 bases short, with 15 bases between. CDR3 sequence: CASRGSSVFTGELFF. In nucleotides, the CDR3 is TGTGCCAGCAGGGGGTCGAGCGTTTTCACCGGGGAGCTGTTTTTT.

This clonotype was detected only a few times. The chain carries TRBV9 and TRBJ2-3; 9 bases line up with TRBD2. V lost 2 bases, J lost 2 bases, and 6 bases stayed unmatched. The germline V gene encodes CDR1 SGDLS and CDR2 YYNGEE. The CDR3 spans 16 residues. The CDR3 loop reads CASSVRPSGNTDTQYF. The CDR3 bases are TGTGCCAGCAGCGTTAGACCTAGCGGGAACACAGATACGCAGTATTTT.

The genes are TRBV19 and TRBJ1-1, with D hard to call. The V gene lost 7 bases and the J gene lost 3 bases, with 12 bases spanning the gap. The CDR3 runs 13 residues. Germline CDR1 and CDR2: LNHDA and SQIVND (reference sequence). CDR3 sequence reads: CASNPGPHTEAFF. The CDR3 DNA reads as TGTGCCAGTAACCCAGGACCCCACACTGAAGCTTTCTTT.

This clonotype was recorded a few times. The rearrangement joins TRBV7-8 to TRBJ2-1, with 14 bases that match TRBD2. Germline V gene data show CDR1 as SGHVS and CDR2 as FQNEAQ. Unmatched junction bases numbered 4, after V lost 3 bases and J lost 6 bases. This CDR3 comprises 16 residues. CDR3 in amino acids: CASSFRLAGGLNEQFF. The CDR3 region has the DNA TGTGCCAGCAGCTTCCGACTAGCGGGGGGGCTCAATGAGCAGTTCTTC.

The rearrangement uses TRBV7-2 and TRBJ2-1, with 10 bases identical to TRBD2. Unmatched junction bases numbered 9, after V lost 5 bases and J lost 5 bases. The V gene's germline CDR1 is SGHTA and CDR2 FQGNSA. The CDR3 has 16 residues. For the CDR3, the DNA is TGTGCCAGCAGCAAACGGACTAGCGGCTGGAACAATGAGCAGTTCTTC. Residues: CASSKRTSGWNNEQFF.

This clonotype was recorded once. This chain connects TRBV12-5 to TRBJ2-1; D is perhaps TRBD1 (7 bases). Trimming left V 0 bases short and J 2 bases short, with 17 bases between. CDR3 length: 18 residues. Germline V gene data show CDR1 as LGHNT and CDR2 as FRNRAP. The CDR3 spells CASGLVPGGPDPYNEQFF. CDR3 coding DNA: TGTGCTAGTGGTTTGGTACCAGGGGGGCCGGACCCCTACAATGAGCAGTTCTTC.